The 21 T cell receptor beta chains below all came from one sample that was sequenced in a study of T cell responses to AZD1222 COVID-19 vaccine (dated by TCRdb to 2020 to 2023). The time point label here, explained by the study, means: baseline before first vaccination. The treatment or condition label on this specimen signifies: meningococcal conjugate vaccine given as trial control. Libraries were constructed by the immunoSEQ multiplex PCR assay. TCRdb stores this immuneACCESS table with in-frame sequences only. Part of the clones is absent; in the studies checked, under half of the shortfall reflects unresolved V genes, and no reason is known for the rest. The table for this sample lists under 250,000 clones; under 95% of them were counted only once. Roughly 0.99% of the sample lies in the top ten. The specimen comprised peripheral blood, sampled on day 0 of MenACWY control vaccination. These receptors were obtained from an adult in good health.

This clone showed up just once. The genes are TRBV7-2 and TRBJ1-2, with D hard to call. Per the germline V gene, CDR1 is SGHTA and CDR2 is FQGNSA. The ends were cut back, 1 base at V and 0 bases at J, with 9 bases in the middle. The CDR3 covers 15 residues. The CDR3 is CASSLGSNTNYGYTF. Here the CDR3 DNA reads TGTGCCAGCAGCTTAGGGTCCAACACTAACTATGGCTACACCTTC.

The chain links TRBV12-3 or TRBV12-4 to TRBJ1-2; D call uncertain. The ends were cut back, 5 bases at V and 4 bases at J, with 8 bases in the middle. The CDR3 contains 12 residues. CDR3 DNA: TGTGCCAGCAGTACCCGGGCCTATGGCTACACCTTC. It is translated as CASSTRAYGYTF.

V gene TRBV7-9 combines with J gene TRBJ1-4; TRBD1 aligns across 9 bases. V was pared by 5 bases and J by 5 bases, with 3 bases of the junction left unmatched. The CDR3 runs 14 residues. Looked up from germline, CDR1 is SEHNR and CDR2 is FQNEAQ (reference sequence). The CDR3 protein is CASSAGQGNEKLFF. DNA for the CDR3: TGTGCCAGCAGCGCCGGACAGGGGAATGAAAAACTGTTTTTT.

The J gene is TRBJ2-2, the V gene TRBV18; D is perhaps TRBD1 (7 bases). CDR3 size: 15 residues. Trimming pared 3 bases from V and 5 bases from J, leaving 13 bases between. Per germline, CDR1 KGHSH and CDR2 LQKENI. The CDR3 DNA follows: TGTGCCAGCTCACCCCGACAGGGAGGAACCGGGGAGCTGTTTTTT. Translated, it gives CASSPRQGGTGELFF.

This clone was seen a few times. This sequence joins TRBV5-1 and TRBJ1-6; D ambiguous. Trimming left V 0 bases short and J 8 bases short, with 3 bases between. The CDR3 is 12 residues long. Germline V lookup: CDR1 SGHRS, CDR2 YFSETQ. The DNA for the CDR3 is TGCGCCAGCAGCTTGGGGGATTCACCCCTCCACTTT. Amino acids: CASSLGDSPLHF.

The chain recombines TRBV2 with TRBJ2-1; 10 bases agree with TRBD1. This CDR3 spans 15 amino acids. Germline lookup yields CDR1 SNHLY and CDR2 FYNNEI. V was pared by 6 bases and J by 4 bases, with 6 bases of the junction left unmatched. CDR3 protein: CASSETGGGYNEQFF. Written as DNA, the CDR3 is TGTGCCAGCAGCGAGACAGGGGGCGGATACAATGAGCAGTTCTTC.

V is TRBV29-1 and J is TRBJ2-3; D ambiguous. The CDR3 is made up of 12 amino acids. V lost 7 bases to trimming and J lost 0 bases, with 8 bases between them. Germline V CDR1 and CDR2: SQVTM, ANQGSEA. The CDR3 region has the DNA TGCAGCGGTAGATCTAGCACAGATACGCAGTATTTT. It is translated as CSGRSSTDTQYF.

The chain uses TRBV7-6 and TRBJ1-1; possibly TRBD1 for D (5 bases). The CDR3 contains 13 residues. V dropped 1 base and J dropped 8 bases, with 11 bases sitting between them. The germline CDR1 and CDR2 sequences are SGHVS and FNYEAQ. The CDR3 bases are TGTGCCAGCAGCTTAGTAGGGGTAGGGGAAGCTTTCTTT. Its translation is CASSLVGVGEAFF.

The V call is TRBV7-9, the J call TRBJ1-3; D gene uncertain. Germline V gene data show CDR1 as SEHNR and CDR2 as FQNEAQ (reference sequence). Trimming removed 1 base at V and 6 bases at J, with 13 bases between. The CDR3 has 15 residues. The CDR3 bases are TGTGCCAGCAGCTTAGGAGATAGTCTCGTAAACACCATATATTTT. Its translation is CASSLGDSLVNTIYF.

This chain uses TRBV28 with TRBJ1-1; TRBD1 is a possible D gene (6 bases). Germline CDR1 MDHEN, CDR2 SYDVKM. Trimming cost V 1 base and J 6 bases, with 15 bases left between them. The CDR3 length is 15 residues. The CDR3 loop is CASSLFRGAQAEAFF. The CDR3 DNA reads TGTGCCAGCAGTTTATTTCGGGGGGCGCAGGCTGAAGCTTTCTTT.

The CDR3 sequence: CATGTSGSYGYTF. CDR3 DNA: TGTGCCACCGGGACCTCCGGGTCCTATGGCTACACCTTC. This chain uses TRBV24-1 with TRBJ1-2, with a possible D match to TRBD1 (5 bases). Germline CDR1 and CDR2: KGHDR and SFDVKD. V was clipped by 9 bases and J by 4 bases, with 14 bases between them. This CDR3 is built from 13 residues.

The chain has TRBV6-6 and TRBJ1-1; perhaps TRBD1 as D (6 bases). Germline CDR1 MNHNY, CDR2 SVGAGI (reference sequence). Between the trimmed V and J ends, which lost 9 bases and 3 bases, there was a span of 17 bases. The CDR3 is made up of 14 amino acids. The CDR3 coding sequence is TGTGCCAGTACAGGGAGTATTAGGTACACTGAAGCTTTCTTT. This translates into CASTGSIRYTEAFF.

This chain links TRBV7-2 with TRBJ2-7, with D tentatively TRBD2 (5 bases). The CDR3 is 13 amino acids. CDR1 and CDR2 from the germline V gene are SGHTA and FQGNSA. The V and J ends lost 5 bases and 7 bases respectively, with 15 bases between them. The CDR3 DNA follows: TGTGCCAGCAGCCCGGAGCGGCTGGGGGAGCAGTACTTC. The encoded protein is CASSPERLGEQYF.

This chain connects TRBV6-2 or TRBV6-3 to TRBJ1-1; D may be TRBD1 (6 bases). The CDR3 sequence is 16 residues long. Germline V CDR1 and CDR2: MNHEY, SVGEGT. Trimming took off 2 bases at V and 5 bases at J, with 18 bases between the two ends. In nucleotides, the CDR3 is TGTGCCAGCAGTTACCTTGTTGGGGGGCTAATTACTGAAGCTTTCTTT. This sequence encodes CASSYLVGGLITEAFF.

The rearrangement links TRBV6-5 to TRBJ1-2; D is ambiguous. V was trimmed by 3 bases and J by 5 bases, leaving 10 bases between them. The CDR3 contains 13 residues. Per the germline V gene, CDR1 is MNHEY and CDR2 is SVGAGI. In DNA form, the CDR3 reads TGTGCCAGCAGTTATCTACAGAATTATGGCTACACCTTC. It encodes CASSYLQNYGYTF.

V usage is TRBV4-1 and J usage is TRBJ2-2; TRBD2 agrees at 11 bases. The germline gives CDR1 MGHRA, CDR2 YSYEKL. J gave up 7 bases and V 5 bases, and 6 bases lay outside the gene matches. The CDR3 consists of 15 residues. The CDR3 sequence is CASSSGTSGYGELFF. The DNA for the CDR3 is TGCGCCAGCAGCAGCGGGACTAGCGGATACGGGGAGCTGTTTTTT.

This chain connects TRBV6-5 to TRBJ2-1, with D possibly being TRBD1 (6 bases). CDR1 MNHEY and CDR2 SVGAGI come from the germline V gene. CDR3 length: 12 residues. V was clipped by 6 bases and J by 10 bases, with 13 bases between them. The CDR3 sequence is CASSLGTGEQFF. CDR3 DNA: TGTGCCAGCAGCTTAGGAACAGGGGAGCAGTTCTTC.

The chain joins TRBV14 to TRBJ2-1; a weak D match, TRBD1 (5 bases). V shed 8 bases and J shed 9 bases, with 17 bases lying between them. The CDR3 length is 13 residues. In germline, CDR1 is SGHDN, CDR2 FVKESK. As DNA, the CDR3 is TGTGCCAGCGGGCCCAGGACAATGGGTGAGCAGTTCTTC. Its translation: CASGPRTMGEQFF.

This clone was seen a single time. The chain combines TRBV19 with TRBJ2-4; TRBD1 is a possible D gene (7 bases). Germline lookup yields CDR1 LNHDA and CDR2 SQIVND (reference sequence). The V end was cut by 6 bases, the J end by 6 bases, with 18 bases between. This CDR3 spans 15 amino acids. The CDR3 region has the DNA TGTGCCAGTAGCCGGACTATAGACAGGGTAAACATTCAGTACTTC. It codes for CASSRTIDRVNIQYF.

The V and J genes are TRBV3-1 (or the pseudogene TRBV3-2) and TRBJ1-3; D perhaps matches TRBD1 (5 bases). The CDR3 totals 14 residues. V was cut by 3 bases and J by 9 bases, with 15 bases left in between. Germline assignment: CDR1 LGHDT and CDR2 YNNKEL (reference sequence). The DNA for the CDR3 is TGTGCCAGCAGCCAGGGACGGAGCCTTGTCACCATATATTTT. Its protein product is CASSQGRSLVTIYF.

The CDR3 loop reads CASSLVDRGSETQYF. The CDR3 DNA sequence: TGTGCCAGCAGTTTAGTGGACAGGGGGTCGGAGACCCAGTACTTC. V gene TRBV28 combines with J gene TRBJ2-5; TRBD1 aligns across 10 bases. The CDR3 spans 15 residues. Germline-derived CDR1 and CDR2 are MDHEN and SYDVKM. The ends lost 2 bases at V and 5 bases at J; junction bases unmatched: 5.